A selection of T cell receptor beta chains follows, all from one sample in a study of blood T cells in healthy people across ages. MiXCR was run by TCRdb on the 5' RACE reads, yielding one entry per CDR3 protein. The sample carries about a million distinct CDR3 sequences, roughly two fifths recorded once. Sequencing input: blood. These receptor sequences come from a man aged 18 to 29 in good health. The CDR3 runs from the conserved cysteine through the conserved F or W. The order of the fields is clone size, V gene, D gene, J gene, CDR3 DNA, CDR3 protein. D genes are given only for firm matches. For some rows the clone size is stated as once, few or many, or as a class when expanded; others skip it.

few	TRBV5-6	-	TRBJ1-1	TGTGCCAGCAGCTTTTATGAGGGGAGAACTGAAGCTTTCTTT	CASSFYEGRTEAFF
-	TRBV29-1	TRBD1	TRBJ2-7	TGCAGCGTTGAAACAGGGGGCGCGTCCTACGAGCAGTACTTC	CSVETGGASYEQYF
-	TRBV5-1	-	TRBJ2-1	TGCGCCAGCAGCTCAAGTATTATAGGGGACAATGAGCAGTTCTTC	CASSSSIIGDNEQFF
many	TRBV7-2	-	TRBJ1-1	TGTGCCAGCAGCCGGACAGCTTTGAACACTGAAGCTTTCTTT	CASSRTALNTEAFF
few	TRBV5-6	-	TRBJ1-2	TGTGCCAGCAGCTTGAAGGAGGATAACTATGGCTACACCTTC	CASSLKEDNYGYTF
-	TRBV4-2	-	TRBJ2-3	TGTGCCAGCAGCCAAGAGGCAGCACAGGGATTCCTCACAGATACGCAGTATTTT	CASSQEAAQGFLTDTQYF
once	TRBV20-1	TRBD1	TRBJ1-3	TGCAGTGCTACTCCGGACAGGGTGGTCTCATTTGGAAACACCATATATTTT	CSATPDRVVSFGNTIYF
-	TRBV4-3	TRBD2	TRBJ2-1	TGCGCCAGCAGCCAAGTGGGGGGGACGAATGAGCAGTTCTTC	CASSQVGGTNEQFF
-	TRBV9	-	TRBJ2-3	TGTGCCAGCAGCTCCGGGGCGTTCACAGATACGCAGTATTTT	CASSSGAFTDTQYF
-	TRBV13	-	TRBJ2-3	TGTGCCAGCAGTTATATTCGAACAGATACGCAGTATTTT	CASSYIRTDTQYF
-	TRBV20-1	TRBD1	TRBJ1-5	TGCAGTGCTAGAGAGGGGGGACAGGACAATCAGCCCCAGCATTTT	CSAREGGQDNQPQHF
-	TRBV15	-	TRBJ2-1	TGTGCCACCAGCAGAGTAAGGAGCTCCTACAATGAGCAGTTCTTC	CATSRVRSSYNEQFF
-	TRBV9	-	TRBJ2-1	TGTGCCAGCAGCCACCCGGGGGTTCCGTTCTTC	CASSHPGVPFF
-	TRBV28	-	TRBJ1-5	TGTGCCAGCAGTTCCCGGGACATGGAGCATTTT	CASSSRDMEHF
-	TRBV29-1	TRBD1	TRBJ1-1	TGCAGCGGGAACAGGGGATCAGAAGCTTTCTTT	CSGNRGSEAFF
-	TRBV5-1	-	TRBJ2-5	TGCGCCAGCAGCGCGGCGTCGGGATTACAAGAGACCCAGTACTTC	CASSAASGLQETQYF
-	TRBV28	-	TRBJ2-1	TGTGCCAGCACCATCGGACAGACCGATGAGCAGTTCTTC	CASTIGQTDEQFF
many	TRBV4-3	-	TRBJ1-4	TGCGCCAGCAGCCAAGGGACGGAAGCAACTAATGAAAAACTGTTTTTT	CASSQGTEATNEKLFF
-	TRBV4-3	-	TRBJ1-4	TGCGCCAGCAGCCAAGATGGGCAGGGCTGGGCTAATGAAAAACTGTTTTTT	CASSQDGQGWANEKLFF
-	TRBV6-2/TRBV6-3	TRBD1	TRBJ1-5	TGTGCCAGCAGTTACGACCGGGACAGGGGGGTTCAGCCCCAGCATTTT	CASSYDRDRGVQPQHF
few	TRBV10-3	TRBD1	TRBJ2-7	TGTGCCATCAGTGAGCGGACAGGGACCTACGAGCAGTACTTC	CAISERTGTYEQYF
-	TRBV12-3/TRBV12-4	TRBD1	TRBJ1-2	TGTGCCAGCAGCCTCGGACAGGGTGGTACCTATGGCTACACCTTC	CASSLGQGGTYGYTF
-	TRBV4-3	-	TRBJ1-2	TGCGCCAGCAGCCAAGCTAAGGGGAATGAGGGCTATGGCTACACCTTC	CASSQAKGNEGYGYTF
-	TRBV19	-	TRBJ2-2	TGTGCCAGTACGAGGGACCACGCGAACACCGGGGAGCTGTTTTTT	CASTRDHANTGELFF
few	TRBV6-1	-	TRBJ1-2	TGTGCCAGCAGTGCCTCAATTTATGGCTACACCTTC	CASSASIYGYTF
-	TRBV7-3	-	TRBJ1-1	TGTGCCAGCAGCTTACGTTGGGGGGCTGAAGCTTTCTTT	CASSLRWGAEAFF
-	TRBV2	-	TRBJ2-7	TGTGCCAGCACCATAAGACACTCCCCAAATGGGCAGTACTTC	CASTIRHSPNGQYF
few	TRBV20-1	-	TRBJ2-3	TGCAGTGCTAGAGCGGGGGGCGGCCCAGATACGCAGTATTTT	CSARAGGGPDTQYF
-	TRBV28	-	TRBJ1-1	TGTGCCAGCAGTCCACCTATTAGTGGAAAGGTGTTCACTGAAGCTTTCTTT	CASSPPISGKVFTEAFF
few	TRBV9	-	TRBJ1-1	TGTGCCAGCAGGAACGGGGGGCGGGCCAACACTGAAGCTTTCTTT	CASRNGGRANTEAFF
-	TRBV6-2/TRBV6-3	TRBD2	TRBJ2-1	TGTGCCAGCAGTTACTCGTCGCACCCCTCGGCCGTAGCGGGGGGACAAGCGCAGTTCTTC	CASSYSSHPSAVAGGQAQFF
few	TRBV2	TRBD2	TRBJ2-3	TGTGCCAGCAGCCGGTCGGGGGGGGCTACCACAGATACGCAGTATTTT	CASSRSGGATTDTQYF